These 10 T cell receptor beta chains share one sample of origin, sequenced in a study of cytomegalovirus exposure and HLA in healthy donors. Primers included in the PCR were 60 Vbeta and 13 Jbeta primers. The assay was immunoSEQ multiplex PCR, and TCRdb's table has in-frame clones only and misses some. The repertoire holds under 150,000 clones, with about 78% as singletons. The specimen sequenced was PBMCs. These receptors came from a human donor in good health.

V is TRBV27 and J is TRBJ1-1; 9 bases agree with TRBD1. With 5 bases clipped from V and 6 bases from J, the junction kept 10 bases outside the gene matches. The CDR3 has 15 amino acids. The germline CDR1 and CDR2 sequences are MNHEY and SMNVEV (reference sequence). CDR3 sequence (DNA): TGTGCCAGCAGTCCGACCGGGACAGGGAGGGCTGAAGCTTTCTTT. It specifies CASSPTGTGRAEAFF.

V usage is TRBV6-5 and J usage is TRBJ1-2, with 10 nucleotides matching TRBD1. This CDR3 has 13 amino acids. J was trimmed by 7 bases and V by 5 bases; bases with no gene match: 4. Germline-derived CDR1 and CDR2 are MNHEY and SVGAGI. The CDR3 coding sequence is TGTGCCAGCAGTAAGGACAGGGGGTCTGGCTACACCTTC. This encodes CASSKDRGSGYTF.

This chain links TRBV7-2 with TRBJ2-3, with 8 positions matching TRBD2. J lost 0 bases, V lost 4 bases, and 6 bases had no gene match. CDR3 length: 16 residues. Germline V gene data show CDR1 as SGHTA and CDR2 as FQGNSA. CDR3 in amino acids: CASSSLAGGSTDTQYF. In nucleotides, the CDR3 is TGTGCCAGCAGCTCGTTGGCGGGGGGAAGCACAGATACGCAGTATTTT.

The V gene is TRBV6-5, the J gene TRBJ1-1, with D perhaps matching TRBD1 (5 bases). Germline CDR1 and CDR2: MNHEY and SVGAGI. This CDR3 comprises 15 residues. V shed 0 bases and J shed 10 bases, with 18 bases lying between them. The CDR3 DNA reads as TGTGCCAGCAGTTACTCGACCACCCCAGGGCCTGGAGCTTTCTTT. This encodes CASSYSTTPGPGAFF.

The V call is TRBV9, the J call TRBJ1-1, with 9 bases that match TRBD1. The CDR3 consists of 17 residues. The V gene end was trimmed by 0 bases and the J gene end by 3 bases; junction bases not matched to a gene: 9. Germline V lookup: CDR1 SGDLS, CDR2 YYNGEE. For the CDR3, the DNA is TGTGCCAGCAGCGTAGGGGTGGGACAGGGCTCGGACACTGAAGCTTTCTTT. Translated, it gives CASSVGVGQGSDTEAFF.

This sequence joins TRBV19 and TRBJ2-6; 8 nucleotides line up with TRBD1. CDR1 is LNHDA and CDR2 is SQIVND in the germline V gene (reference sequence). This CDR3 contains 18 residues. V dropped 5 bases and J dropped 0; count of bases not matched to a gene: 9. The CDR3 coding sequence is TGTGCCAGTAGTGCCCAGGGGGCGGTCTACTCTGGGGCCAACGTCCTGACTTTC. Its translation is CASSAQGAVYSGANVLTF.

This chain joins TRBV10-3 and TRBJ2-3; no clear D. Germline V gives CDR1 ENHRY, CDR2 SYGVKD. The length of the CDR3 is 11 residues. V lost 3 bases, J lost 5 bases, and 3 bases lay in between. The DNA for the CDR3 is TGTGCCATCAGTGATAGAGATACGCAGTATTTT. Translating it yields CAISDRDTQYF.

This chain connects TRBV5-6 to TRBJ1-2, with D possibly being TRBD1 (6 bases). V lost 0 bases and J 1 base, leaving 13 bases between the germline ends. This CDR3 comprises 16 residues. Per germline, CDR1 SGHDT and CDR2 YYEEEE. The CDR3 region has the DNA TGTGCCAGCAGCTTGGCAGGGGCGTTCAATAACTATGGCTACACCTTC. It codes for CASSLAGAFNNYGYTF. The variable domain in full, with the rest retrieved from reference TRBV5-6 and TRBJ1-2, is DAGVTQSPTHLIKTRGQQVTLRCSPKSGHDTVSWYQQALGQGPQFIFQYYEEEERQRGNFPDRFSGHQFPNYSSELNVNALLLGDSALYLCASSLAGAFNNYGYTFGSGTRLTVV.

J is TRBJ2-3 and V is TRBV6-4, with 7 bases identical to TRBD2. CDR1 and CDR2 from the germline V gene are MRHNA and SNTAGT. CDR3 size: 16 residues. The J segment lost 2 bases and the V segment lost 1 base, leaving 6 bases of the junction unmatched. In DNA form, the CDR3 reads TGTGCCAGCAGTGACTTGGCGGGGGAACACACAGATACGCAGTATTTT. Amino acids: CASSDLAGEHTDTQYF.

This chain joins TRBV27 and TRBJ2-7; 8 bases are a match to TRBD1. CDR3 length equals 18 residues. CDR1 is MNHEY and CDR2 is SMNVEV in the germline V gene (reference sequence). V gave up 2 bases and J gave up 0 bases; unmatched junction bases: 12. The CDR3 sequence is CASSLIGPLQGDSYEQYF. For the CDR3, the DNA is TGTGCCAGCAGTTTAATAGGGCCCTTACAGGGGGACTCCTACGAGCAGTACTTC.